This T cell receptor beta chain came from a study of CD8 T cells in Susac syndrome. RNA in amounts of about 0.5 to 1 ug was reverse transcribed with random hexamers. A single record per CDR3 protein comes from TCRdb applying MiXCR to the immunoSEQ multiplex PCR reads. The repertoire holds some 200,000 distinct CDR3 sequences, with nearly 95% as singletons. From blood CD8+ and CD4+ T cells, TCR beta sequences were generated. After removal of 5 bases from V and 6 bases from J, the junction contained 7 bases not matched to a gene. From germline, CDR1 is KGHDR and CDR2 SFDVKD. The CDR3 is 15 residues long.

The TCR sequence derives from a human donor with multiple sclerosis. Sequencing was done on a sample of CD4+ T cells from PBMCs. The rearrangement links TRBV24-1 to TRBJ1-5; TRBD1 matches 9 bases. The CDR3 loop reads CATSAGDRVRQPQHF. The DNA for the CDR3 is TGTGCCACCAGTGCGGGGGACAGGGTCCGTCAGCCCCAGCATTTT.